This T cell receptor beta chain came from a study of shared clonotypes between healthy human individuals. Study summary: Aged between 18 and 49, the donors were a couple of women and three men.

Unsorted PBMC contributed 250 to 300 ng DNA, about 30,000 T cell genomes, to each replicate PCR. Clones were read by immunoSEQ multiplex PCR, and TCRdb kept only the in-frame ones, dropping some. This table has 400,000 to 500,000 clones, about three quarters appearing once. The CDR3 is 17 amino acids. V dropped 2 bases and J dropped 2; count of bases not matched to a gene: 8. Germline V gene sequence: CDR1 MGHRA, CDR2 YSYEKL. Overall study findings and caveats: Measured sharing among donors was expected to vary with sequencing depth.

Concerning this clone itself: Antigen: not known.

The donor cohort consisted entirely of Caucasian adults residing in Nashville, Tennessee. The sequencing sample was made of PBMCs. This TCR was recovered from a woman in her 40s in good health. Some clones in this sample may be carry-over from other donors' samples. The chain is built from TRBV4-1 and TRBJ2-3; 9 nucleotides match TRBD1. CDR3 protein: CASSQKGQGDYTDTQYF. The CDR3 bases are TGCGCCAGCAGCCAAAAGGGACAGGGCGATTACACAGATACGCAGTATTTT.